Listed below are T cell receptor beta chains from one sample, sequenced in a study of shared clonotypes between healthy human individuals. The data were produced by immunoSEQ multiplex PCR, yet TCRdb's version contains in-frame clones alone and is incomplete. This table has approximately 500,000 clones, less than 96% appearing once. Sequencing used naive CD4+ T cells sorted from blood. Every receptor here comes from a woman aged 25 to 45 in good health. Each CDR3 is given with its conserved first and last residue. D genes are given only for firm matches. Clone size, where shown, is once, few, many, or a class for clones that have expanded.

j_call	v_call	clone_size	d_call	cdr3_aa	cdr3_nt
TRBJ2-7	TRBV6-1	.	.	CASSVRDTSSYEQYF	TGTGCCAGCAGTGTCCGGGACACCAGCTCCTACGAGCAGTACTTC
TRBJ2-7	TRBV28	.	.	CASSKTPYEQYF	TGTGCCAGCAGTAAAACCCCCTACGAGCAGTACTTC
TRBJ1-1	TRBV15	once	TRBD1	CATSSRDRGDTEAFF	TGTGCCACCAGCTCCCGGGACAGGGGGGACACTGAAGCTTTCTTT
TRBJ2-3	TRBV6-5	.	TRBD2	CASSPRGRGTDTQYF	TGTGCCAGCAGTCCCCGCGGGAGAGGCACAGATACGCAGTATTTT
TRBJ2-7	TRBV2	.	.	CASSGAGTPYEQYF	TGTGCCAGCAGTGGGGCCGGGACCCCTTACGAGCAGTACTTC
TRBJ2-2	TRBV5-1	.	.	CASSLGGGTEPSGELFF	TGCGCCAGCAGCTTGGGCGGGGGGACAGAACCTAGCGGGGAGCTGTTTTTT
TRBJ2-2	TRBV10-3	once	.	CAISGLTGELFF	TGTGCCATCTCCGGGCTAACCGGGGAGCTGTTTTTT
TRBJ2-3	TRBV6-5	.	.	CASSHGVRTDTQYF	TGTGCCAGCAGCCATGGGGTGAGGACAGATACGCAGTATTTT
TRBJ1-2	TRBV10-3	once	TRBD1	CAISVHRGYGYTF	TGTGCCATCAGTGTGCACAGGGGCTATGGCTACACCTTC
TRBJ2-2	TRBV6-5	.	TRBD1	CASNYRGYGELFF	TGTGCCAGCAACTACAGGGGGTACGGGGAGCTGTTTTTT
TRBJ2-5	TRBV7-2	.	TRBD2	CASSLFGLARGWDF	TGTGCCAGCAGCTTATTTGGACTAGCGAGGGGGTGGGACTTC
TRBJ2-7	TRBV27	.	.	CASSPYREEYEQYF	TGTGCCAGCAGTCCGTACAGGGAGGAGTACGAGCAGTACTTC
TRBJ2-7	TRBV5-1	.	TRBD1	CASSPTGGSYEQYF	TGCGCCAGCAGCCCGACAGGGGGAAGCTACGAGCAGTACTTC
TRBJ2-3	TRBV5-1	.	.	CASSESTDTQYF	TGCGCCAGCTCGGAGAGCACAGATACGCAGTATTTT
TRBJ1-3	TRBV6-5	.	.	CASSWVPGNTIYF	TGTGCCAGCAGTTGGGTGCCCGGAAACACCATATATTTT
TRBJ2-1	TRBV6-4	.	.	CASRSKSSRRYNEQFF	TGTGCCAGCAGGTCAAAGTCCAGCCGACGATACAATGAGCAGTTCTTC
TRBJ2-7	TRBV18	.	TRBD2	CASSPGTSGRFYEQYF	TGTGCCAGCTCACCCGGGACTAGCGGGAGATTTTACGAGCAGTACTTC
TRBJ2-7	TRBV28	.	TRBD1	CASRPGTGAREQYF	TGTGCCAGCAGACCCGGGACAGGGGCCCGCGAGCAGTACTTC
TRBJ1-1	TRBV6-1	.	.	CASREQGPNTEAFF	TGTGCCAGCAGAGAACAGGGCCCGAACACTGAAGCTTTCTTT
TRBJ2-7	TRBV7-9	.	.	CASSPTGIKNEQYF	TGTGCCAGCAGCCCTACAGGGATTAAGAACGAGCAGTACTTC